The 27 T cell receptor beta chains below come from one sample, sequenced in a study of siplizumab effects on memory and regulatory T cells. Using immunoSEQ multiplex PCR, the repertoire was profiled, and TCRdb retains in-frame clones only, with some absent. The sample gives around 100,000 clones, approximately 94% of which show up once; approximately 1.3% is in the top ten. The sequenced material came from non-Treg CD4+ T cells sorted from blood. Every receptor here comes from a human donor in good health.

CDR3: CASSLVSDTQYF. CDR3 DNA: TGTGCCAGCAGCTTAGTATCAGATACGCAGTATTTT. The chain is built from TRBV7-9 and TRBJ2-3, with D hard to call. Germline V gene data show CDR1 as SEHNR and CDR2 as FQNEAQ (reference sequence). Trimming removed 1 base from V and 4 bases from J, with 3 bases in between. The CDR3 length is 12 residues.

The chain is built from TRBV7-9 and TRBJ1-1, with D tentatively TRBD1 (6 bases). The length of the CDR3 is 15 residues. V was shortened by 4 bases and J by 1 base, with 13 bases between the two germline ends. CDR1 SEHNR and CDR2 FQNEAQ come from the germline V gene (reference sequence). CDR3 nucleotide sequence: TGTGCCAGCAGCTCAAAACAGGGTTGGAACACTGAAGCTTTCTTT. This codes for CASSSKQGWNTEAFF.

A remark on this clone: At the DNA level, this CDR3 is encoded by other sequences in the same sample as well. The chain has TRBV5-1 and TRBJ2-5; D not resolved. From germline, CDR1 is SGHRS and CDR2 YFSETQ. The CDR3 is made up of 13 amino acids. Trimming removed 3 bases from V and 1 base from J, with 7 bases in between. CDR3 region: CASSWNAQETQYF. In DNA form, the CDR3 reads TGCGCCAGCAGCTGGAATGCCCAAGAGACCCAGTACTTC.

This sequence joins TRBV5-1 and TRBJ1-2; a weak D match, TRBD1 (6 bases). V lost 0 bases, J lost 2 bases, and 11 bases lay in between. This CDR3 region has 15 residues. In germline, CDR1 is SGHRS, CDR2 YFSETQ. Written as DNA, the CDR3 is TGCGCCAGCAGCTTGGTCGCAGGGGTCAACTATGGCTACACCTTC. Its protein is CASSLVAGVNYGYTF.

CDR3 amino acids: CASSPGQAFEKLFF. The DNA of the CDR3 is TGTGCCAGCAGTCCCGGACAGGCATTCGAAAAACTGTTTTTT. The chain joins TRBV6-6 to TRBJ1-4, with 7 bases that match TRBD1. V lost 5 bases and J lost 8; bases outside the gene matches: 8. Germline lookup yields CDR1 MNHNY and CDR2 SVGAGI (reference sequence). The CDR3 spans 14 residues.

The chain joins TRBV4-1 to TRBJ2-1; possibly TRBD1 or TRBD2 for D (5 bases each). Deletions cut 1 base from V and 0 bases from J, with 7 bases between. Looked up from germline, CDR1 is MGHRA and CDR2 is YSYEKL. This CDR3 comprises 15 residues. The CDR3 reads CASSQGDGSYNEQFF. CDR3 DNA sequence: TGCGCCAGCAGCCAAGGGGACGGCTCCTACAATGAGCAGTTCTTC.

This clone was observed a single time. J is TRBJ2-5 and V is TRBV19, with 12 bases fitting TRBD1. The germline V gene has CDR1 LNHDA and CDR2 SQIVND (reference sequence). Unmatched junction bases numbered 10, after V lost 3 bases and J lost 5 bases. The CDR3 has 17 amino acids. The CDR3 nucleotides read TGTGCCAGTAGTATGAAGTATGGGACAGGGGGCTTGGAGACCCAGTACTTC. It encodes CASSMKYGTGGLETQYF. Drawing the rest from reference TRBV19 and TRBJ2-5, the complete variable domain is DGGITQSPKYLFRKEGQNVTLSCEQNLNHDAMYWYRQDPGQGLRLIYYSQIVNDFQKGDIAEGYSVSREKKESFPLTVTSAQKNPTAFYLCASSMKYGTGGLETQYFGPGTRLLVL.

The chain carries TRBV5-6 and TRBJ2-1, with D unresolved. The CDR3 spans 14 residues. V gave up 2 bases and J gave up 4 bases, with 10 bases separating them. Germline assignment: CDR1 SGHDT and CDR2 YYEEEE. The CDR3 nucleotides read TGTGCCAGCAGCTTTCGCGCGATTTACAATGAGCAGTTCTTC. It yields the protein CASSFRAIYNEQFF.

The chain joins TRBV7-9 to TRBJ1-5, with D maybe TRBD1 (6 bases). Germline values: CDR1 SEHNR, CDR2 FQNEAQ (reference sequence). The CDR3 spans 15 residues. V was shortened by 3 bases and J by 3 bases, with 12 bases between the two germline ends. The CDR3 region has the DNA TGTGCCAGCAGCTTGGGGACACAAAACAATCAGCCCCAGCATTTT. Translated, it gives CASSLGTQNNQPQHF.

This chain's CDR3 is CASGVAGTDTQYF. CDR3 DNA: TGTGCCAGCGGAGTAGCGGGCACAGATACGCAGTATTTT. This chain connects TRBV5-6 to TRBJ2-3; D perhaps matches TRBD2 (6 bases). CDR1 and CDR2 from the germline V gene are SGHDT and YYEEEE. The CDR3 is 13 residues long. V lost 7 bases to trimming and J lost 1 base, with 10 bases between them.

The rearrangement joins TRBV2 to TRBJ1-1; a possible D gene is TRBD1 (6 bases). The ends were cut back, 6 bases at V and 1 base at J, with 9 bases in the middle. The germline V gene encodes CDR1 SNHLY and CDR2 FYNNEI. CDR3 length: 13 residues. The CDR3 region has the DNA TGTGCCAGCAGCGCGGGACAGAACACTGAAGCTTTCTTT. Residues: CASSAGQNTEAFF.

J is TRBJ2-7 and V is TRBV2; 9 bases match TRBD1. V was pared by 10 bases and J by 6 bases, with 7 bases of the junction left unmatched. The germline V gene has CDR1 SNHLY and CDR2 FYNNEI. This CDR3 contains 12 residues. CDR3 loop: CATSQGAGEQYF. DNA for the CDR3: TGTGCCACTTCACAGGGGGCAGGCGAGCAGTACTTC.

The V call is TRBV11-2, the J call TRBJ2-5; perhaps TRBD2 as D (6 bases). This CDR3 has 13 residues. Germline V gene data show CDR1 as SGHAT and CDR2 as FQNNGV. Trimming pared 5 bases from V and 5 bases from J, leaving 12 bases between. CDR3 amino acids: CASSRGISETQYF. CDR3 nucleotide sequence: TGTGCCAGCAGCCGCGGGATATCGGAGACCCAGTACTTC.

The V gene is TRBV6-5, the J gene TRBJ2-7; possibly TRBD1 for D (5 bases). This CDR3 comprises 14 residues. Per the germline V gene, CDR1 is MNHEY and CDR2 is SVGAGI. Trimming pared 6 bases from V and 2 bases from J, leaving 14 bases between. CDR3 residues: CASRSTGPTYEQYF. In DNA form, the CDR3 reads TGTGCCAGCAGATCCACAGGCCCTACCTACGAGCAGTACTTC.

CDR3 in DNA: TGTGCCAGTAGTTCCCACAAAGGCTCACTTGGGGAGGGCTACACCTTC. Protein product: CASSSHKGSLGEGYTF. The J gene is TRBJ1-2, the V gene TRBV19; D remains ambiguous. The V gene lost 5 bases and the J gene lost 8 bases, with 24 bases spanning the gap. Germline CDR1 reads LNHDA; CDR2 reads SQIVND (reference sequence). The CDR3 contains 16 residues.

The chain links TRBV21-1 to TRBJ2-5; TRBD1, as called in the table, went unchecked against the DNA. TRBV21-1 is recorded as a pseudogene. This CDR3 spans 14 amino acids. CDR3 sequence: CASRGQLHQETQYF. CDR3 bases: TGTGCCAGCAGAGGACAGCTACACCAAGAGACCCAGTACTTC.

The chain carries TRBV11-1 and TRBJ2-7, with D possibly being TRBD1 (5 bases). V was cut by 5 bases and J by 3 bases, with 11 bases left in between. The CDR3 is 13 residues long. Germline-derived CDR1 and CDR2 are SGHAT and FQDESV (reference sequence). As DNA, the CDR3 is TGTGCCAGCAGCATAGGGGTCGACTACGAGCAGTACTTC. It translates to CASSIGVDYEQYF.

A single count supports this clone. The chain uses TRBV19 and TRBJ2-5; TRBD2 matches 7 bases. CDR3 size: 15 residues. After removal of 5 bases from V and 5 bases from J, the junction contained 11 bases not matched to a gene. Germline assignment: CDR1 LNHDA and CDR2 SQIVND (reference sequence). The CDR3 region is CASSPAGRGGETQYF. For the CDR3, the DNA is TGTGCCAGTAGTCCCGCTGGGAGGGGAGGGGAGACCCAGTACTTC.

This rearrangement joins TRBV21-1 to TRBJ2-5; no DNA check was done on the table's D call, TRBD2. TRBV21-1 constitutes a pseudogene. CDR3 length: 15 residues. In nucleotides, the CDR3 is TGTGCCAGCAGCAAGGCTAGCGGGGTGAAAGAGACCCAGTACTTC. Its protein is CASSKASGVKETQYF.

The gene calls are TRBV29-1 and TRBJ2-5; D unresolved. The germline V gene has CDR1 SQVTM and CDR2 ANQGSEA. V was pared by 4 bases and J by 5 bases, with 5 bases between. The CDR3 sequence is 10 residues long. CDR3 residues: CSVVGETQYF. The CDR3 DNA reads as TGCAGCGTTGTTGGTGAGACCCAGTACTTC.

In DNA form, the CDR3 reads TGTGCCAGTAGTACCGGGACAGCATACAATGAGCAGTTCTTC. The encoded protein is CASSTGTAYNEQFF. V is TRBV19 and J is TRBJ2-1, with TRBD1 matching 7 bases. J gave up 4 bases and V 4 bases, and 4 bases lay outside the gene matches. The V gene's germline CDR1 is LNHDA and CDR2 SQIVND (reference sequence). This CDR3 region has 14 residues.

The chain links TRBV11-2 to TRBJ2-1, with 9 bases matching TRBD2. The CDR3 covers 15 residues. The J segment lost 7 bases and the V segment lost 2 bases, leaving 6 bases of the junction unmatched. From germline, CDR1 is SGHAT and CDR2 FQNNGV. The CDR3 spells CASSLMLAGINEQFF. The CDR3 DNA is TGTGCCAGCAGCTTAATGCTAGCGGGAATAAATGAGCAGTTCTTC.

J is TRBJ2-7 and V is TRBV21-1; the DNA was not compared with TRBD2, the D call given in the table. TRBV21-1 is given as a pseudogene. This CDR3 is built from 19 residues. CDR3 nucleotide sequence: TGTGCCAGCAGCAGGGATGGGACTAGCGGGAGGGCCCCCCTCTACGAGCAGTACTTC. This gives the protein CASSRDGTSGRAPLYEQYF.

This rearrangement joins TRBV6-5 to TRBJ2-1, with 7 bases matching TRBD2. The trim removed 9 bases at V and 6 bases at J, leaving 2 bases unmatched. Germline V gene lookup returns CDR1 MNHEY and CDR2 SVGAGI. This CDR3 has 11 residues. CDR3 residues: CARLACNEQFF. In nucleotides, the CDR3 is TGTGCCAGACTAGCGTGCAATGAGCAGTTCTTC.

This clone was picked up one time. This rearrangement joins TRBV30 to TRBJ2-3, with D hard to call. Germline V gene lookup returns CDR1 GTSNPN and CDR2 SVGIG (reference sequence). V lost 2 bases and J lost 0, with 3 bases in between. This CDR3 comprises 12 residues. The CDR3 region is CAWSWSTDTQYF. The CDR3 DNA follows: TGTGCCTGGAGTTGGAGCACAGATACGCAGTATTTT.

The chain joins TRBV6-1 to TRBJ1-4; 9 nucleotides match TRBD1. V shed 5 bases and J 4 bases; nucleotides not matched to a gene: 5. In germline, CDR1 is MNHNS, CDR2 SASEGT. This CDR3 comprises 15 residues. The CDR3 nucleotides are TGTGCCAGCAGTATCCAGACAGGGGGTAATGAAAAACTGTTTTTT. Translated: CASSIQTGGNEKLFF.

In this sample, this clone turned up a few times. The chain joins TRBV6-4 to TRBJ2-1; TRBD2 matches 10 bases. V lost 6 bases and J lost 4; bases outside the gene matches: 3. The CDR3 has 14 residues. From germline, CDR1 is MRHNA and CDR2 SNTAGT. CDR3 loop: CASSGLAAYNEQFF. For the CDR3, the DNA is TGTGCCAGCAGCGGACTAGCGGCGTACAATGAGCAGTTCTTC.